These 23 T cell receptor beta chains share one sample of origin, sequenced in a study of CD8 T cells in ankylosing spondylitis. In TCRdb, the 5' RACE reads were re-called with MiXCR into one record per CDR3 protein. The sample gives about 160,000 distinct CDR3 sequences, roughly 10% of which show up once; over 13% is in the top ten. Sequenced: blood, either unsorted or a sorted T cell fraction (not recorded which). Receptors originate from a female donor with ankylosing spondylitis or in good health (not recorded which).

In this sample, this clonotype turned up many times. This sequence joins TRBV7-9 and TRBJ2-1; D tentatively reads TRBD1 or TRBD2 (7 bases each). The germline CDR1 and CDR2 sequences are SEHNR and FQNEAQ (reference sequence). V was shortened by 11 bases and J by 0 bases, with 17 bases between the two germline ends. The CDR3 runs 15 residues. The CDR3 reads CASRGGGSSYNEQFF. The CDR3 DNA sequence: TGTGCCTCCAGGGGGGGAGGGAGCTCCTACAATGAGCAGTTCTTC.

This rearrangement joins TRBV12-3 or TRBV12-4 to TRBJ2-5, with 12 bases fitting TRBD2. The CDR3 totals 18 residues. V lost 6 bases to trimming and J lost 4 bases; unmatched junction nucleotides: 15. In nucleotides, the CDR3 is TGTGCCAGCAGCTATTCTCTAAGACTAGCGGGAGAGGGAGAGACCCAGTACTTC. It encodes CASSYSLRLAGEGETQYF.

The chain couples TRBV28 to TRBJ2-1, with D perhaps matching TRBD2 (6 bases). Trimming took off 5 bases at V and 7 bases at J, with 18 bases between the two ends. There are 15 residues in the CDR3. Germline V gene sequence: CDR1 MDHEN, CDR2 SYDVKM. DNA for the CDR3: TGTGCCAGCAGTCCTCAGGAGGGCCCTGGAAATGAGCAGTTCTTC. This sequence encodes CASSPQEGPGNEQFF.

This clonotype was seen a few times. V usage is TRBV11-2 and J usage is TRBJ2-3, with D possibly being TRBD1 (6 bases). CDR3 size: 15 residues. Trimming removed 5 bases from V and 5 bases from J, with 17 bases in between. Looked up from germline, CDR1 is SGHAT and CDR2 is FQNNGV. In nucleotides, the CDR3 is TGTGCCAGCAGCCACTGGACGGACAGAGGAGATACGCAGTATTTT. It is translated as CASSHWTDRGDTQYF.

The J gene is TRBJ2-1, the V gene TRBV6-1; 7 nucleotides line up with TRBD2. The CDR3 runs to 13 residues. With V trimmed by 8 bases and J by 4 bases, 5 bases remained unmatched. Germline loops: CDR1 MNHNS, CDR2 SASEGT. CDR3 sequence reads: CASGTSAYNEQFF. Here the CDR3 DNA reads TGTGCCAGCGGTACTAGCGCTTACAATGAGCAGTTCTTC.

The rearrangement uses TRBV20-1 and TRBJ1-1; D perhaps matches TRBD1 (5 bases). V lost 7 bases and J 7 bases, leaving 16 bases between the germline ends. CDR3 size: 12 residues. CDR1 is DFQATT and CDR2 is SNEGSKA in the germline V gene (reference sequence). CDR3 DNA: TGCAGTGGCCTTGGGGGGGGAAGTGAAGCTTTCTTT. Its translation: CSGLGGGSEAFF.

The chain combines TRBV7-2 with TRBJ2-5; D is tentatively TRBD1 or TRBD2 (5 bases each). The CDR3 contains 14 residues. Germline CDR1 and CDR2: SGHTA and FQGNSA. Between the trimmed V and J ends, which lost 4 bases and 2 bases, there was a span of 11 bases. The DNA of the CDR3 is TGTGCCAGCAGCTCCCCAGAGGGGCAAGAGACCCAGTACTTC. This translates into CASSSPEGQETQYF. The entire variable domain, with the rest obtained from reference TRBV7-2 and TRBJ2-5, is as follows: GAGVSQSPSNKVTEKGKDVELRCDPISGHTALYWYRQSLGQGLEFLIYFQGNSAPDKSGLPSDRFSAERTGGSVSTLTIQRTQQEDSAVYLCASSSPEGQETQYFGPGTRLLVL.

The chain uses TRBV7-6 and TRBJ2-5; 7 bases align to TRBD2. CDR3 length: 14 amino acids. The V gene end was trimmed by 1 base and the J gene end by 5 bases; junction bases not matched to a gene: 4. Germline CDR1 is SGHVS and CDR2 is FNYEAQ. CDR3 residues: CASSLGDGGETQYF. The CDR3 nucleotides are TGTGCCAGCAGCTTAGGGGACGGGGGGGAGACCCAGTACTTC.

The table lists this clonotype with many counts. This chain joins TRBV25-1 and TRBJ2-7, with 8 bases lining up with TRBD1. The germline gives CDR1 MGHDK, CDR2 SYGVNS. Germline trimming cut 2 bases from V and 5 bases from J; bases unmatched to any gene: 8. The CDR3 has 15 residues. The CDR3 spells CASSEIRGPEDEQYF. CDR3 coding DNA: TGTGCCAGCAGTGAAATCAGGGGGCCAGAGGACGAGCAGTACTTC.

This clonotype appeared a few times. The chain is built from TRBV27 and TRBJ2-3, with a weak D call TRBD2 (6 bases). The CDR3 length is 15 residues. The germline gives CDR1 MNHEY, CDR2 SMNVEV (reference sequence). V was pared by 2 bases and J by 4 bases, with 13 bases between. CDR3 nucleotide sequence: TGTGCCAGCAGTTTACGCGGGATTCGCGCAGATACGCAGTATTTT. Amino acid sequence: CASSLRGIRADTQYF.

This clonotype was picked up many times. The genes are TRBV29-1 and TRBJ1-1; 8 bases fit TRBD1. Germline lookup yields CDR1 SQVTM and CDR2 ANQGSEA. V gave up 4 bases and J gave up 5 bases; unmatched junction bases: 6. The CDR3 loop spans 13 amino acids. CDR3 in DNA: TGCAGCGTTGTTGACAGGGGCAGGACTGAAGCTTTCTTT. Amino acids: CSVVDRGRTEAFF.

The chain employs TRBV4-2 and TRBJ1-1, with D unclear. Trimming removed 1 base from V and 4 bases from J, with 13 bases in between. The CDR3 has 15 residues. Looked up from germline, CDR1 is LGHNA and CDR2 is YNFKEQ. DNA for the CDR3: TGTGCCAGCAGCCAAGGGGTGGGTGGAGGCACTGAAGCTTTCTTT. This sequence encodes CASSQGVGGGTEAFF.

In this sample, this clonotype turned up a few times. The chain has TRBV6-5 and TRBJ2-1; 8 bases match TRBD2. Germline CDR1 MNHEY, CDR2 SVGAGI. The CDR3 covers 16 residues. The V segment lost 6 bases and the J segment 7 bases; nucleotides outside the gene matches: 14. The chain's CDR3 is CASSPIPGGPGNEQFF. The CDR3 coding sequence is TGTGCCAGCAGCCCGATCCCGGGAGGGCCGGGGAATGAGCAGTTCTTC.

The CDR3 loop is CASSPTGSGVNEQFF. The CDR3 region has the DNA TGTGCCAGCAGTCCTACCGGGTCGGGGGTAAATGAGCAGTTCTTC. This chain links TRBV13 with TRBJ2-1, with TRBD2 as a possible D gene (6 bases). Germline V CDR1 and CDR2: PRHDT, FYEKMQ (reference sequence). V dropped 6 bases and J dropped 7 bases, with 19 bases sitting between them. This CDR3 is 15 amino acids long. Combining the CDR3 with reference TRBV13 and TRBJ2-1 gives the whole variable domain AAGVIQSPRHLIKEKRETATLKCYPIPRHDTVYWYQQGPGQDPQFLISFYEKMQSDKGSIPDRFSAQQFSDYHSELNMSSLELGDSALYFCASSPTGSGVNEQFFGPGTRLTVL.

There are many counts of this clonotype. The CDR3 reads CASSGSRFTDTQYF. CDR3 DNA sequence: TGTGCCAGCAGTGGTAGCCGATTCACAGATACGCAGTATTTT. The chain uses TRBV2 and TRBJ2-3; D unclear. Germline CDR1 reads SNHLY; CDR2 reads FYNNEI. Trimming cost V 4 bases and J 2 bases, with 10 bases left between them. The CDR3 spans 14 residues.

This clonotype was seen more than once but under ten times. This rearrangement joins TRBV19 to TRBJ1-1, with D tentatively TRBD1 (5 bases). This CDR3 contains 12 residues. Germline-derived CDR1 and CDR2 are LNHDA and SQIVND (reference sequence). The V gene lost 10 bases and the J gene lost 4 bases, with 13 bases spanning the gap. This chain's CDR3 is CANRFRGTEAFF. The CDR3 nucleotides are TGTGCCAACCGGTTTAGGGGCACTGAAGCTTTCTTT.

This CDR3 reads CASSYGSGSYEQYF. The CDR3, as DNA: TGTGCCAGCAGTTATGGTAGCGGGAGTTACGAGCAGTACTTC. The J gene is TRBJ2-7, the V gene TRBV27; 9 bases line up with TRBD2. CDR1 and CDR2 from the germline V gene are MNHEY and SMNVEV (reference sequence). The V and J ends lost 4 bases and 4 bases, in that order; junction bases with no gene match: 5. The CDR3 extends over 14 amino acids.

V gene TRBV7-9 combines with J gene TRBJ2-1; 9 positions match TRBD2. This CDR3 has 15 residues. V was pared by 5 bases and J by 0 bases, with 2 bases of the junction left unmatched. CDR1 and CDR2 (germline): SEHNR, FQNEAQ (reference sequence). CDR3 protein: CASSHSGSSYNEQFF. CDR3 DNA sequence: TGTGCCAGCAGCCATAGCGGGAGCTCCTACAATGAGCAGTTCTTC.

There are many counts of this clonotype. The chain joins TRBV5-1 to TRBJ2-7; possible D gene TRBD1, 5 bases. Trimming stripped 2 bases from V and 5 bases from J, with 17 bases between. CDR3 length: 15 amino acids. Germline V lookup: CDR1 SGHRS, CDR2 YFSETQ. This CDR3 reads CASSFAQVVGDEQYF. The CDR3 bases are TGCGCCAGCAGCTTCGCACAGGTTGTAGGGGACGAGCAGTACTTC.

This clonotype was counted a few times. CDR3: CASSSLAARQFF. CDR3 nucleotide sequence: TGTGCCAGCAGTTCGTTAGCAGCGAGGCAGTTCTTC. The chain recombines TRBV12-3 or TRBV12-4 with TRBJ2-1, with D hard to call. V was cut by 4 bases and J by 12 bases, with 13 bases left in between. The CDR3 has 12 residues.

The rearrangement uses TRBV28 and TRBJ2-1, with D possibly being TRBD2 (5 bases). V dropped 5 bases and J dropped 0 bases, with 17 bases sitting between them. CDR3 length equals 17 residues. Germline V gene sequence: CDR1 MDHEN, CDR2 SYDVKM. The DNA of the CDR3 is TGTGCCAGCAGTGCCCCTCTAGCACCGAGCTCCTACAATGAGCAGTTCTTC. Its translation is CASSAPLAPSSYNEQFF.

The sample holds many counts of this clonotype. CDR3 coding DNA: TGTGCTAGTGGTAACTGGAATCAAGAGACCCAGTACTTC. It encodes CASGNWNQETQYF. This rearrangement joins TRBV12-5 to TRBJ2-5; no firm D call. V shed 5 bases and J shed 2 bases, with 9 bases lying between them. This CDR3 contains 13 residues. Germline V gene lookup returns CDR1 LGHNT and CDR2 FRNRAP.

A few counts support this clonotype. The chain combines TRBV6-4 with TRBJ2-5; D uncertain. The CDR3 consists of 13 residues. V was shortened by 2 bases and J by 5 bases, with 9 bases between the two germline ends. Germline V gene data show CDR1 as MRHNA and CDR2 as SNTAGT. CDR3 residues: CASSDPQLETQYF. The CDR3 DNA reads as TGTGCCAGCAGTGACCCGCAGTTGGAGACCCAGTACTTC.